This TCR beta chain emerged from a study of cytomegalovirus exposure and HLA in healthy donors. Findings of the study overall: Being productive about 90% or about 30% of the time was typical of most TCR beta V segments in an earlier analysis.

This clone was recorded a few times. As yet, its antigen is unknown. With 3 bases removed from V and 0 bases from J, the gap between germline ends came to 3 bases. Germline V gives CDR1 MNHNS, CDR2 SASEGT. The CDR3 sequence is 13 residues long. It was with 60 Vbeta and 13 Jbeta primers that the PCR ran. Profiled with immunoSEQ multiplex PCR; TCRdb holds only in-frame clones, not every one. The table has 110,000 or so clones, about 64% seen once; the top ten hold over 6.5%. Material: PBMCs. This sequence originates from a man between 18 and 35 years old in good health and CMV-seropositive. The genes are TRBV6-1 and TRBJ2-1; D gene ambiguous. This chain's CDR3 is CASSDSSYNEQFF. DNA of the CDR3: TGTGCCAGCAGTGACAGCTCCTACAATGAGCAGTTCTTC.